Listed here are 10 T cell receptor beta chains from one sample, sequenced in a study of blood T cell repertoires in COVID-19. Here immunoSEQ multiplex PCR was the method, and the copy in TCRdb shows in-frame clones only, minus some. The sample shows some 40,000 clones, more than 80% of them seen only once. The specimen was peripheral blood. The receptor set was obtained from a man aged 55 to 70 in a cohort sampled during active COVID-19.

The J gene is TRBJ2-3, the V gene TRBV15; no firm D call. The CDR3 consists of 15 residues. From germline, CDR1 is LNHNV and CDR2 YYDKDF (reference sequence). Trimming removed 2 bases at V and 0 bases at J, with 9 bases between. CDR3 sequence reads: CATSRLGSSTDTQYF. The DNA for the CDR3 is TGTGCCACCAGCAGATTGGGTAGCAGCACAGATACGCAGTATTTT.

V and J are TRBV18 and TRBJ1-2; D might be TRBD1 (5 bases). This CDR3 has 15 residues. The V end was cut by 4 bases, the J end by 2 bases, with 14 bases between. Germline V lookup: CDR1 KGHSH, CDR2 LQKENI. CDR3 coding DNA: TGTGCCAGCTCACAGAACACAGGAAACAACTATGGCTACACCTTC. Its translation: CASSQNTGNNYGYTF.

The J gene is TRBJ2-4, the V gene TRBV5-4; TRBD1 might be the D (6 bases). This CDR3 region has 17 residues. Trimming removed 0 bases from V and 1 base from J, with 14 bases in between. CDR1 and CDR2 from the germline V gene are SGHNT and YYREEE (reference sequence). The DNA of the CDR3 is TGTGCCAGCAGCTTGGCCGAAGGGGGTTTCGCCAAAAACATTCAGTACTTC. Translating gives CASSLAEGGFAKNIQYF.

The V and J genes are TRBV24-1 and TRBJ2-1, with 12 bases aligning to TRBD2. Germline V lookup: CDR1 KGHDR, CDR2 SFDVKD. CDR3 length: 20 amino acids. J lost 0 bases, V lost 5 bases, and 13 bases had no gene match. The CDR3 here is CATSGKLAGGGGSSYNEQFF. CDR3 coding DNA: TGTGCCACCAGTGGCAAACTAGCGGGGGGCGGGGGAAGCTCCTACAATGAGCAGTTCTTC.

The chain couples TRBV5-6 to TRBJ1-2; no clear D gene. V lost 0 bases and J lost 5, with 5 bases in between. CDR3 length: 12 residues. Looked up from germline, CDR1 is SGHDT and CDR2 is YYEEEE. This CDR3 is CASSLALYGYTF. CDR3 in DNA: TGTGCCAGCAGCTTGGCTCTTTATGGCTACACCTTC.

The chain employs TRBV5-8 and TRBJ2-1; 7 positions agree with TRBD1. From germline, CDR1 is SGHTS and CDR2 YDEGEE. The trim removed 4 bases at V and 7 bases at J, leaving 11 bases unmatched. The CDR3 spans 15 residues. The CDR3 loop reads CASSQRGRNQNEQFF. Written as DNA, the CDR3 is TGTGCCAGCAGCCAGAGGGGGCGGAACCAAAATGAGCAGTTCTTC.

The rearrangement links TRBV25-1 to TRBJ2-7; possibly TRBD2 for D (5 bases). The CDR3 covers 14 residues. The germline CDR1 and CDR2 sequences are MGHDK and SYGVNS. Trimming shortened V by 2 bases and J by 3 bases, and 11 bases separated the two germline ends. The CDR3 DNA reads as TGTGCCAGCAGTGAAAATGGGAGAATCTACGAGCAGTACTTC. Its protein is CASSENGRIYEQYF.

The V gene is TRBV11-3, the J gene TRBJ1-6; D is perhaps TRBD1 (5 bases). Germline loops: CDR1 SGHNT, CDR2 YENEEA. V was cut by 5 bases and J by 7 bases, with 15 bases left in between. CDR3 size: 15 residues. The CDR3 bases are TGTGCCAGCAGCCCAGGTGGGACTGCCAATTCACCCCTCCACTTT. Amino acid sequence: CASSPGGTANSPLHF.

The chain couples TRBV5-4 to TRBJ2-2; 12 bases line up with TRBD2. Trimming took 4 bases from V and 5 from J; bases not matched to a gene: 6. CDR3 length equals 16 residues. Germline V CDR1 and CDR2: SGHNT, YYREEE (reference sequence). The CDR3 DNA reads TGTGCCAGCAGCCCGACTAGCGGGAGTGGTACCGGGGAGCTGTTTTTT. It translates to CASSPTSGSGTGELFF. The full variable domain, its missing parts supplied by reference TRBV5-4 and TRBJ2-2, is ETGVTQSPTHLIKTRGQQVTLRCSSQSGHNTVSWYQQALGQGPQFIFQYYREEENGRGNFPPRFSGLQFPNYSSELNVNALELDDSALYLCASSPTSGSGTGELFFGEGSRLTVL.

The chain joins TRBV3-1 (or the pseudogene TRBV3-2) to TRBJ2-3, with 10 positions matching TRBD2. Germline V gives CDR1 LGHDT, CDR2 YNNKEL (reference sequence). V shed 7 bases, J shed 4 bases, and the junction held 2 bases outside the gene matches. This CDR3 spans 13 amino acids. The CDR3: CASKRGGADTQYF. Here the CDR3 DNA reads TGTGCCAGCAAGCGGGGGGGCGCAGATACGCAGTATTTT.